This T cell receptor beta chain was retrieved from a study of response to subunit inactivated influenza vaccine. The study's findings and limits: That few new T cells are recruited by each seasonal influenza vaccination was the authors' suggestion.

TCRdb itself ran the RT-PCR reads through MiXCR, one entry per CDR3 protein. The sample has about 530,000 distinct CDR3 sequences; approximately 12% are singletons. This clonotype turned up a few times. What it recognizes is unknown. The sequencing used PBMCs from blood, collected roughly 45 days after vaccination. The receptor comes from a middle-aged man who received an inactivated influenza vaccine.

The CDR3 nucleotides read TGTGCCAGCACCCATCTCGGCATTTCTGGGGCCAACGTCCTGACTTTC. Translated, it gives CASTHLGISGANVLTF. The J gene is TRBJ2-6, the V gene TRBV6-2 or TRBV6-3; D gene unclear. Trimming pared 7 bases from V and 1 base from J, leaving 14 bases between. This CDR3 comprises 16 residues. Per the germline V gene, CDR1 is MNHEY and CDR2 is SVGEGT.